The rows below give T cell receptor beta chains drawn from one sample of a study of cytomegalovirus exposure and HLA in healthy donors. Measured with immunoSEQ multiplex PCR; TCRdb has only the in-frame clones, and not every one. The profile shows roughly 99,000 clones, approximately 80% of them singletons. The sequenced sample consisted of PBMCs. These receptors were obtained from a male donor in good health and CMV-seronegative. The CDR3 runs from the conserved cysteine through the conserved F or W. A D gene is named only where the DNA matches it firmly. Size is stated for part of the rows, as once, few or many counts, or as a class when the clone is expanded.

cdr3_aa cdr3_nt d_call clone_size j_call v_call
CASSFANRVVYEQYF TGTGCCAGCAGTTTTGCGAACAGGGTTGTCTACGAGCAGTACTTC . . TRBJ2-7 TRBV27
CASSPAGTRTGITDTQYF TGTGCCAGCTCACCAGCCGGGACACGAACCGGTATCACAGATACGCAGTATTTT . once TRBJ2-3 TRBV18
CAWILRGGSSYNEQFF TGTGCCTGGATACTCCGAGGCGGCAGCTCCTACAATGAGCAGTTCTTC . . TRBJ2-1 TRBV30
CASSQEWPYPRTFF TGTGCCAGCAGCCAAGAGTGGCCATATCCCAGGACTTTCTTT . . TRBJ1-1 TRBV14
CASSYLRTGINTEAFF TGTGCCAGCAGTTACTTACGGACAGGTATTAACACTGAAGCTTTCTTT TRBD1 . TRBJ1-1 TRBV6-5
CATRGPRSETQYF TGTGCCACGCGGGGCCCTAGGTCGGAGACCCAGTACTTC . once TRBJ2-5 TRBV28
CASSPLGAGRAEAFF TGTGCCAGCTCACCACTCGGAGCGGGGCGGGCTGAAGCTTTCTTT . . TRBJ1-1 TRBV18
CASSQGQAPSGNTIYF TGCGCCAGCAGCCAAGGACAGGCCCCCTCTGGAAACACCATATATTTT . . TRBJ1-3 TRBV4-1
CASSSDRVLYGYTF TGCGCCAGCAGCTCGGACAGGGTTTTATATGGCTACACCTTC TRBD1 once TRBJ1-2 TRBV5-1
CASSQEAAGSYEQYF TGTGCCAGCAGCCAAGAAGCTGCCGGGAGCTACGAGCAGTACTTC . few TRBJ2-7 TRBV4-2
CASSSRQLTLETQYF TGCGCCAGCAGCTCCAGACAGCTAACTTTAGAGACCCAGTACTTC . . TRBJ2-5 TRBV5-1
CASSLWGGYEQYF TGTGCCAGCAGCCTCTGGGGGGGCTACGAGCAGTACTTC TRBD2 . TRBJ2-7 TRBV7-3
CSVDFPSDALRIF TGCAGCGTTGATTTTCCTAGCGATGCCCTAAGGATCTTC . . TRBJ2-1 TRBV29-1
CASTYRADTQYF TGTGCCAGCACCTACAGGGCAGATACGCAGTATTTT . once TRBJ2-3 TRBV7-9
CASSSPSGRSTDTQYF TGCGCCAGCAGCTCTCCTAGCGGGAGGTCCACAGATACGCAGTATTTT TRBD2 few TRBJ2-3 TRBV5-1
CASSERWRGSEKLFF TGTGCCAGCAGCGAAAGGTGGCGGGGTAGTGAAAAACTGTTTTTT . . TRBJ1-4 TRBV7-9
CASSEEGAENTEAFF TGCGCCAGCAGTGAAGAAGGGGCTGAGAACACTGAAGCTTTCTTT . . TRBJ1-1 TRBV10-1
CASSQTGTRNTGELFF TGCGCCAGCAGCCAAACCGGGACTAGGAACACCGGGGAGCTGTTTTTT TRBD2 . TRBJ2-2 TRBV4-1
CASAWTSGSVEQFF TGTGCCAGCGCCTGGACTAGCGGGAGTGTTGAGCAGTTCTTC TRBD2 . TRBJ2-1 TRBV6-6
CASSTQAGEKLFF TGCGCCAGCAGCACCCAGGCGGGTGAAAAACTGTTTTTT . . TRBJ1-4 TRBV5-1
CASSPRVARGEQFF TGTGCCAGCAGCCCCCGGGTAGCACGGGGTGAGCAGTTCTTC . . TRBJ2-1 TRBV14
CASSPPWEFLNNEQFF TGTGCCAGCTCACCCCCGTGGGAGTTCTTGAACAATGAGCAGTTCTTC . . TRBJ2-1 TRBV18
CASSSGLSPHEQYF TGTGCCAGCAGTTCCGGACTATCCCCTCACGAGCAGTACTTC . . TRBJ2-7 TRBV28
CASREQGNQPQHF TGTGCCAGCAGGGAACAGGGAAATCAGCCCCAGCATTTT . . TRBJ1-5 TRBV2
CSVPLGPEAFF TGCAGCGTACCTTTGGGGCCCGAAGCTTTCTTT . . TRBJ1-1 TRBV29-1
CASSTGQSGLHEQYF TGTGCCAGCAGCACCGGACAGTCTGGTCTCCACGAGCAGTACTTC . . TRBJ2-7 TRBV6-5